These 8 T cell receptor beta chains were all obtained from the same sample, sequenced in a study of T-cell memory formation after mild COVID-19. TCRdb itself ran the 5' RACE reads through MiXCR, one entry per CDR3 protein. This sample has around 500,000 distinct CDR3 sequences; 15% to 20% occur once, and the top ten carry 9% to 15%. Sequencing was done on a sample of PBMCs or a T cell subset sorted from them (not recorded which). These receptors all come from an adult woman who had mild COVID-19 (a few samples of this study predate the infection). Cell type and time point are not known.

The V call is TRBV7-2, the J call TRBJ1-2; no clear D. The CDR3 is 14 residues long. The V end lost 1 base, the J end lost 3 bases, and 9 bases lay between the germline ends. Per germline, CDR1 SGHTA and CDR2 FQGNSA. CDR3: CASSLGVGYYGYTF. The CDR3 region has the DNA TGTGCCAGCAGCTTAGGGGTAGGGTACTATGGCTACACCTTC.

This chain uses TRBV20-1 with TRBJ1-1; 7 bases fit TRBD1. Germline V gene sequence: CDR1 DFQATT, CDR2 SNEGSKA (reference sequence). The CDR3 has 17 residues. V was clipped by 5 bases and J by 0 bases; unmatched bases: 15. The CDR3 here is CSAFAGTAKFMNTEAFF. The CDR3 DNA follows: TGCAGTGCTTTTGCAGGGACAGCTAAATTTATGAACACTGAAGCTTTCTTT.

The chain carries TRBV9 and TRBJ1-5; D gene uncertain. CDR1 SGDLS and CDR2 YYNGEE come from the germline V gene. V lost 4 bases to trimming and J lost 1 base, with 12 bases between them. The CDR3 spans 15 residues. CDR3 bases: TGTGCCAGCAGCCCCCGAATCGGGAGCAATCAGCCCCAGCATTTT. Amino acids: CASSPRIGSNQPQHF.

The chain uses TRBV6-6 and TRBJ1-2; D may be TRBD1 (5 bases). The ends were cut back, 2 bases at V and 4 bases at J, with 17 bases in the middle. The CDR3 is 16 amino acids. Germline V CDR1 and CDR2: MNHNY, SVGAGI (reference sequence). CDR3 protein: CASSYDRGPRGYGYTF. The CDR3 bases are TGTGCCAGCAGTTACGATAGGGGCCCACGGGGCTATGGCTACACCTTC.

The chain carries TRBV20-1 and TRBJ1-2, with 7 bases identical to TRBD1. The CDR3 is made up of 14 amino acids. Germline V gives CDR1 DFQATT, CDR2 SNEGSKA (reference sequence). V was clipped by 1 base and J by 3 bases; unmatched bases: 5. CDR3 protein: CSARGQGPDYGYTF. Written as DNA, the CDR3 is TGCAGTGCTAGAGGACAGGGACCAGACTATGGCTACACCTTC.

This clonotype has only a few counts. The V gene is TRBV4-3, the J gene TRBJ2-3, with D possibly matching TRBD2 (5 bases). This CDR3 region has 16 residues. Germline V gene data show CDR1 as LGHNA and CDR2 as YSLEER. V was cut by 0 bases and J by 1 base, with 11 bases left in between. CDR3 bases: TGCGCCAGCAGCCAAGATCTCGAGGGAGGCACAGATACGCAGTATTTT. This sequence encodes CASSQDLEGGTDTQYF.

This clonotype was counted between two and nine times. The chain joins TRBV5-1 to TRBJ1-1; 8 positions agree with TRBD1. CDR1 and CDR2 (germline): SGHRS, YFSETQ. The V segment lost 4 bases and the J segment 1 base; nucleotides outside the gene matches: 9. This CDR3 contains 16 residues. As DNA, the CDR3 is TGCGCCAGCAGCCCGGATCAACAGGGGGGGAACACTGAAGCTTTCTTT. It codes for CASSPDQQGGNTEAFF.

J is TRBJ1-4 and V is TRBV7-6; D is ambiguous. The CDR3 has 11 amino acids. V gave up 4 bases and J gave up 7 bases, with 4 bases separating them. Germline loops: CDR1 SGHVS, CDR2 FNYEAQ. CDR3 nucleotide sequence: TGTGCCAGCAGCTCGGGTGAAAAACTGTTTTTT. Residues: CASSSGEKLFF.